The rows below give T cell receptor beta chains drawn from one sample of a study of T cell responses to AZD1222 COVID-19 vaccine. Only in-frame clones appear in the TCRdb table, and some are missing; sequencing was by immunoSEQ multiplex PCR. The sample lists about 100,000 clones; about 86% were seen once. Sequences were derived from peripheral blood, sampled on day 0 of AZD1222 vaccination. These TCRs come from an adult in good health. CDR3s include the opening cysteine and the closing phenylalanine or tryptophan. Fields, in order: V gene, J gene, clone size, D gene, CDR3 DNA, CDR3 protein. The D gene is left open where the match is weak. Rows may omit the clone size; those that give it use once, few, many or a size class.

>TRBV4-1|TRBJ2-7|once|-
TGCGCCAGCAGCCAAGTATTTGGGGTGGCGTCAGGGTTCTACGAGCAGTACTTC
CASSQVFGVASGFYEQYF
>TRBV30|TRBJ2-3|-|TRBD1
TGTGCCTGGAGCCTCGGACAGGGGGGCACAGATACGCAGTATTTT
CAWSLGQGGTDTQYF
>TRBV4-3|TRBJ1-6|-|TRBD1
TGCGCCAGCAGCCAATACCGGGACAGGGCTAATTCACCCCTCCACTTT
CASSQYRDRANSPLHF
>TRBV11-3|TRBJ2-1|once|-
TGTGCCAGCAGCTTCCCAGGATACAATGAGCAGTTCTTC
CASSFPGYNEQFF
>TRBV7-2|TRBJ1-2|few|TRBD1
TGTGCCAGCAGCCTCACACCGGGACAGGGACCAAGCCCTTATGGCTACACCTTC
CASSLTPGQGPSPYGYTF
>TRBV2|TRBJ2-3|-|TRBD2
TGTGCCAGCAGTTCCGGGAGGATCAGGTATTTT
CASSSGRIRYF
>TRBV5-6|TRBJ1-1|once|-
TGTGCCAGCAGCACGGACAGCCATACTTCAGCTTTCTTT
CASSTDSHTSAFF
>TRBV30|TRBJ2-7|-|TRBD2
TGTGCCTGGAGGGCCCGGGGGGGAGAGCAGTACTTC
CAWRARGGEQYF
>TRBV7-7|TRBJ2-2|-|TRBD2
TGTGCTAGCAGGCGACTAGCGGGATCCACCGGGGAGCTGTTTTTT
CASRRLAGSTGELFF
>TRBV27|TRBJ1-2|-|TRBD1
TGTGCCAGCAGTTTAGGGACAGGGATCAATGGCTACACCTTC
CASSLGTGINGYTF
>TRBV19|TRBJ1-1|-|-
TGTGCCAGTAGTATAAATTCGGGGGTGAACACTGAAGCTTTCTTT
CASSINSGVNTEAFF
>TRBV28|TRBJ2-7|-|-
TGTGCCAGCAGTTCTGGCACTCGGGGTAGCTCCTACGAGCAGTACTTC
CASSSGTRGSSYEQYF
>TRBV4-1|TRBJ1-2|many|TRBD1
TGCGCCAGCAGCCAAGGACAGGGGGCCGGTGGCTACACCTTC
CASSQGQGAGGYTF
>TRBV30|TRBJ2-2|-|-
TGTGCCTGGACTTGGAGGGGGAACGGGGAGCTGTTTTTT
CAWTWRGNGELFF
>TRBV19|TRBJ1-1|-|-
TGTGCCAGTAGTCTCCCGGGGGCTAACACTGAAGCTTTCTTT
CASSLPGANTEAFF
>TRBV18|TRBJ1-1|-|-
TGTGCCAGCTCACGCACACCGGGTCTCGCTGAAGCTTTCTTT
CASSRTPGLAEAFF
>TRBV19|TRBJ1-1|-|TRBD1
TGTGCCACCAAGACAAATGAGGGGGCGCGGACTGAAGCTTTCTTT
CATKTNEGARTEAFF
>TRBV27|TRBJ1-1|-|-
TGTGCCAGCAGTCCCCGAGGACGGGGGACTGAAGCTTTCTTT
CASSPRGRGTEAFF
>TRBV5-5|TRBJ2-3|-|-
TGTGCCAGCAGCTCCCGGGTGTCCACAGATACGCAGTATTTT
CASSSRVSTDTQYF
>TRBV6-6|TRBJ1-1|-|TRBD1
TGTGCCAGCAGTTTCTTAGCTTCCGGGACAGCGGGAGAAGCTTTCTTT
CASSFLASGTAGEAFF
>TRBV27|TRBJ1-2|-|-
TGTGCCAGCATGGGCGGCGCGAACTATGGCTACACCTTC
CASMGGANYGYTF
>TRBV4-1|TRBJ1-6|-|-
TGCGCCAGCAGCCCCCCCCAAAAGGGGCTGGGTTCACCCCTCCACTTT
CASSPPQKGLGSPLHF
>TRBV24-1|TRBJ2-1|-|-
TGTGCCACCCGCGGAGGGGGGAGCTCCTACAATGAGCAGTTCTTC
CATRGGGSSYNEQFF
>TRBV9|TRBJ1-4|-|-
TGTGCCAGCAGCCCCGACTGGGGGGCGCATGAAAAACTGTTTTTT
CASSPDWGAHEKLFF
>TRBV7-8|TRBJ2-7|once|-
TGTGCCAGCAGCTCCCCCCCCACTCCCGAGCAGTACTTC
CASSSPPTPEQYF
>TRBV5-1|TRBJ1-1|-|-
TGCGCCAGCAGCTTCCAACCGTCCAGAATCAACACTGAAGCTTTCTTT
CASSFQPSRINTEAFF
>TRBV7-3|TRBJ2-1|-|TRBD1
TGTGCCAGCAGCGCTCTTCCGGGACAGGGATACAATGAGCAGTTCTTC
CASSALPGQGYNEQFF
>TRBV30|TRBJ1-5|-|-
TGTGCCTGGGCAGGGCCGAATAGCAATCAGCCCCAGCATTTT
CAWAGPNSNQPQHF
>TRBV9|TRBJ2-1|-|-
TGTGCCAGCAGCGGTCTCGGGGAGCAGTTCTTC
CASSGLGEQFF
>TRBV15|TRBJ2-7|-|-
TGTGCCACCAGCAGAGAGCGGACATTCCAAAGGGCCTACGAGCAGTACTTC
CATSRERTFQRAYEQYF
>TRBV4-1|TRBJ1-2|-|-
TGCGCCAGCAGCCAATTTAGGACAAAAGGGCCAAGCAACTATGGCTACACCTTC
CASSQFRTKGPSNYGYTF
>TRBV5-1|TRBJ1-2|-|-
TGCGCCAGCAGCTTCACCGAAAGGACAAGTCAGGAAGGCTACACCTTC
CASSFTERTSQEGYTF
>TRBV2|TRBJ1-2|-|-
TGTGCCAGCAGTGAAGTCCCAGCTGGCTACACCTTC
CASSEVPAGYTF
>TRBV5-1|TRBJ2-1|-|TRBD1
TGCGCCAGTACCGGGACAGGGGCAAACAATGAGCAGTTCTTC
CASTGTGANNEQFF
>TRBV28|TRBJ2-1|-|TRBD1
TGTGCCAGCAGCCTGGGACAGGGGGCAAAGGAGCAGTTCTTC
CASSLGQGAKEQFF
>TRBV6-4|TRBJ1-1|-|TRBD1
TGTGCCAGCAGAAGGGACAGGGGTTCTGAAGCTTTCTTT
CASRRDRGSEAFF
>TRBV28|TRBJ2-5|-|TRBD1
TGTGCCAGCAGTTTCCCCGGGACAGGGGGTCAAGAGACCCAGTACTTC
CASSFPGTGGQETQYF
>TRBV21-1|TRBJ1-2|-|-
TGTGCCAGCACCCAAAGAGGAGGGGAAGGCTACACCTTC
CASTQRGGEGYTF
>TRBV6-5|TRBJ2-3|-|-
TGTGCCAGCAGAACCTGGGACTTTCCAACAGATACGCAGTATTTT
CASRTWDFPTDTQYF
>TRBV7-9|TRBJ2-7|once|TRBD2
TGTGCCAGCAGCTCCCAGTCGGAGGAGCGGGGCTACGAGCAGTACTTC
CASSSQSEERGYEQYF